A single TCR beta chain is shown here with its context. The target antigen is unknown. Those donating, healthy Caucasian individuals from Russia, were aged roughly 6 to 90. This record comes from a study of blood T cells in healthy people across ages. Across the study: Roughly one uniquely barcoded beta molecule per two T cells was captured. Regarding the study as a whole: The study lacked donor CMV status, which possibly confounded expanded clonotype changes.

With a J-beta primer mix and a sample-barcoded 5' primer, a second PCR ran 7 to 11 cycles. Sequencing recovered at least 3 million CDR3-containing paired-end reads from each sample. TCRdb itself ran the 5' RACE reads through MiXCR, one entry per CDR3 protein. The sample holds 800,000 or so distinct CDR3 sequences, about half seen once. CDR1 and CDR2 from the germline V gene are DFQATT and SNEGSKA (reference sequence). This CDR3 contains 13 residues. The J gene is TRBJ2-5, the V gene TRBV20-1; the D is unclear. TRBJ2-7 explains the end of the DNA better; the J call may be wrong. The source of this sequence is a man older than 75 in good health. Sequencing input: blood. CDR3 nucleotides: TGCAGTGCTAGAGGGGAAAGTACCTACGAGCAGTACTTC. Its protein is CSARGESTYEQYF.